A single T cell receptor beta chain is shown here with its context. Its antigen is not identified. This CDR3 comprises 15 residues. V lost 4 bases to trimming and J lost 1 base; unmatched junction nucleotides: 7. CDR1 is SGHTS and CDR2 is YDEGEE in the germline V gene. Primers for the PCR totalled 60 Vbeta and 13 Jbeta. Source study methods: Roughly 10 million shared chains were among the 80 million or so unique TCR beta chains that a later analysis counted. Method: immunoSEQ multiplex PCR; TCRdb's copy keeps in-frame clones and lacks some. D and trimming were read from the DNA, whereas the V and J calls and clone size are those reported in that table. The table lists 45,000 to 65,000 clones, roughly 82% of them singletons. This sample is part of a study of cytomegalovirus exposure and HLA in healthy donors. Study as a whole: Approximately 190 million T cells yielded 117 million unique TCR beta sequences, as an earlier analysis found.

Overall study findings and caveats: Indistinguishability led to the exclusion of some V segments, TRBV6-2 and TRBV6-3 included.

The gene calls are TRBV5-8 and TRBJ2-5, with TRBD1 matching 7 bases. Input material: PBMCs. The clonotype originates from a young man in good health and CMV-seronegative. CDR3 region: CASSPPRGIQETQYF. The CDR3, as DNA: TGTGCCAGCAGCCCTCCCAGGGGGATCCAAGAGACCCAGTACTTC.